This T cell receptor beta chain was profiled in a study of cytotoxic CD8 clonotypes in ibrutinib-treated CLL. As to this clone: Its cognate antigen is unknown.

Study-wide results and limits: Having risen at ibrutinib response, clonality had fallen back toward baseline by progression.

TCR beta library input comprised roughly 1.8 micrograms of genomic DNA from cryopreserved PBMCs. A 1 in 200,000 to 1 in 1 million T cell depth was the sequencing target. The protocol was immunoSEQ multiplex PCR, while the TCRdb copy is restricted to in-frame clones and leaves out a portion. The repertoire includes 150,000 or so clones, approximately 80% of them detected once, and about 5% sits in the top ten. The V and J ends lost 1 base and 8 bases respectively, with 12 bases between them. From germline, CDR1 is SGDLS and CDR2 YYNGEE. The CDR3 is made up of 14 amino acids. Source: PBMCs, taken after 24 months of ibrutinib treatment. This chain connects TRBV9 to TRBJ1-4, with a weak D call TRBD1 (5 bases). This TCR derives from a human donor with chronic lymphocytic leukemia. The CDR3 spells CASSVRGEGEKLFF. Here the CDR3 DNA reads TGTGCCAGCAGCGTACGAGGGGAAGGGGAAAAACTGTTTTTT.